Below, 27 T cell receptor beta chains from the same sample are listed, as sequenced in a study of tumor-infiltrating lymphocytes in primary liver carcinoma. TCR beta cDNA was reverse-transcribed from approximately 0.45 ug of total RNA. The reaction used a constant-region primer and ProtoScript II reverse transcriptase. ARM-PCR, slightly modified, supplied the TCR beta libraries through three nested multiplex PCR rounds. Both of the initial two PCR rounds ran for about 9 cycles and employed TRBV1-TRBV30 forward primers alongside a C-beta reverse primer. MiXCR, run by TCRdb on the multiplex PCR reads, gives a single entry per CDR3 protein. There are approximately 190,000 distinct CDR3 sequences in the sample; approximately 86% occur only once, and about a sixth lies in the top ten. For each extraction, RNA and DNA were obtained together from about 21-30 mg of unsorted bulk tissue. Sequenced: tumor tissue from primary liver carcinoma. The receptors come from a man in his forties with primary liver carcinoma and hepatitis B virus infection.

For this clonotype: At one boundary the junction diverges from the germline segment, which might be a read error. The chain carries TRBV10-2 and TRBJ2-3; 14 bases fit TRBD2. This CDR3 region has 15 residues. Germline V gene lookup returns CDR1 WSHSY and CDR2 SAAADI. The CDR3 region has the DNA TGTGCCAGCAGTGAGTCGACTAGCGGGAGGGATACGCGGTATTTT. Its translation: CASSESTSGRDTRYF.

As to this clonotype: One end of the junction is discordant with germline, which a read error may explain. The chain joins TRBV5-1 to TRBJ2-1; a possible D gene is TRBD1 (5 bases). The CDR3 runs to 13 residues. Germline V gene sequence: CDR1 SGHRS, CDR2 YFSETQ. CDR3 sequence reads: CASTMDGHNEQSF. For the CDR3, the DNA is TGCGCCAGCACCATGGACGGACACAATGAGCAGTCCTTC.

The chain's CDR3 is CATSRDQGARSTGELFF. In DNA, the CDR3 is TGTGCCACCAGCAGAGATCAGGGGGCTAGGAGCACCGGGGAGCTGTTTTTT. The V and J genes are TRBV15 and TRBJ2-2; 8 bases agree with TRBD1. V lost 0 bases, J lost 4 bases, and 7 bases stayed unmatched. Germline CDR1 and CDR2: LNHNV and YYDKDF (reference sequence). The CDR3 is 17 residues long.

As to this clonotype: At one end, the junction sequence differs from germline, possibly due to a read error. CDR3: CANSSRWIGENEQYF. CDR3 nucleotides: TGTGCCAACAGCTCGCGATGGATAGGGGAAAACGAGCAGTACTTC. This chain joins TRBV11-2 and TRBJ2-7; TRBD1 is a possible D gene (5 bases). The length of the CDR3 is 15 residues. CDR1 SGHAT and CDR2 FQNNGV come from the germline V gene.

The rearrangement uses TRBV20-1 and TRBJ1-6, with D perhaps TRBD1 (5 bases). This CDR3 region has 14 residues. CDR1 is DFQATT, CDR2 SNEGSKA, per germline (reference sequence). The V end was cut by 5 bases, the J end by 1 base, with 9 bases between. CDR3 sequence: CSARGSSYNSPLHF. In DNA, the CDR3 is TGCAGTGCTCGGGGGAGTTCCTATAATTCACCCCTCCACTTT.

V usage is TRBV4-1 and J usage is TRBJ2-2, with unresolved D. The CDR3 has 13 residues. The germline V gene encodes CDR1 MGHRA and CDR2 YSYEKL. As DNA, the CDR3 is TGCGCTAACAGCCACGCCGTAGCCGGGGAGCTGTTTTTT. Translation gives CANSHAVAGELFF.

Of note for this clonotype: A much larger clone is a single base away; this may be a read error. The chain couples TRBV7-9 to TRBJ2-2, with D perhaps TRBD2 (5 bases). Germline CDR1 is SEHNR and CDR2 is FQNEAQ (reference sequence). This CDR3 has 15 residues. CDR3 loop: CASSQSTTNTGVLFF. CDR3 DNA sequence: TGTGCCAGCAGCCAGTCAACAACGAACACCGGGGTGCTGTTTTTT. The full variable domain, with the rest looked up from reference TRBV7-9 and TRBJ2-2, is DTGVSQNPRHKITKRGQNVTFRCDPISEHNRLYWYRQTLGQGPEFLTYFQNEAQLEKSRLLSDRFSAERPKGSFSTLEIQRTEQGDSAMYLCASSQSTTNTGVLFFGEGSRLTVL.

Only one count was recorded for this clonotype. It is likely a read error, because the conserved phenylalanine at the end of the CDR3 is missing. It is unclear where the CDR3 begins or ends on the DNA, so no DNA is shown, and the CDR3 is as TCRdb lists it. The CDR3 sequence: CASSLKGRLTNQPPHY. The V call is TRBV11-2, the J call TRBJ1-5. The CDR3 spans 16 amino acids, including both terminal residues. Germline V CDR1 and CDR2: SGHAT, FQNNGV.

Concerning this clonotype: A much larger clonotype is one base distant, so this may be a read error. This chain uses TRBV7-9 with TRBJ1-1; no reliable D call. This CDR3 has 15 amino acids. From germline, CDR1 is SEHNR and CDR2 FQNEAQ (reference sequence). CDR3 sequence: CASSLSRTENTEVFF. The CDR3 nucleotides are TGTGCCAGCAGCCTATCCCGGACCGAGAACACTGAAGTTTTCTTT.

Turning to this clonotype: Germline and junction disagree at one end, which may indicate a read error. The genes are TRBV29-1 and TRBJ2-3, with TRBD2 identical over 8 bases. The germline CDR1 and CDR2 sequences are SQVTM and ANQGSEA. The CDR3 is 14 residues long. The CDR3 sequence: CSGIQIAGTDTRYF. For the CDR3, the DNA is TGTAGCGGGATTCAAATAGCGGGCACAGATACGCGGTATTTT.

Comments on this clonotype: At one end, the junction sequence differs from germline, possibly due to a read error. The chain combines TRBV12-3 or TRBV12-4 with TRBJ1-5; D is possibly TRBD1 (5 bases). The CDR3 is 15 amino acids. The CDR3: CASTRGAAINQPQRF. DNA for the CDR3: TGTGCGAGCACGCGGGGCGCCGCAATAAATCAGCCCCAGCGTTTT.

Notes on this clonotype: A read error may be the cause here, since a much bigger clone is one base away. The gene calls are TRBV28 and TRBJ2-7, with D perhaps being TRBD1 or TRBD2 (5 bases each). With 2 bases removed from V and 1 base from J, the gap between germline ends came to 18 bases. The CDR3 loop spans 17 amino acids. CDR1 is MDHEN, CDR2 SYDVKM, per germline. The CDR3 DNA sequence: TGTGCCAGCAGTTTAAGAACCCTTACGGGGCTTTCCTACGAGCAGTACTTC. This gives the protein CASSLRTLTGLSYEQYF. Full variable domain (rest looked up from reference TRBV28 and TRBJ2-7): DVKVTQSSRYLVKRTGEKVFLECVQDMDHENMFWYRQDPGLGLRLIYFSYDVKMKEKGDIPEGYSVSREKKERFSLILESASTNQTSMYLCASSLRTLTGLSYEQYFGPGTRLTVT.

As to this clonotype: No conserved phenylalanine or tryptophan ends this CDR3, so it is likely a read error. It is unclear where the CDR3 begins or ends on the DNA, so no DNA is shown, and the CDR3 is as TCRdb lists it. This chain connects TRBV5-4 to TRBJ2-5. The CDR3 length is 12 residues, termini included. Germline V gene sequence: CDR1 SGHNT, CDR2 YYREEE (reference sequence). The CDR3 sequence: CASSLGKGVKYS.

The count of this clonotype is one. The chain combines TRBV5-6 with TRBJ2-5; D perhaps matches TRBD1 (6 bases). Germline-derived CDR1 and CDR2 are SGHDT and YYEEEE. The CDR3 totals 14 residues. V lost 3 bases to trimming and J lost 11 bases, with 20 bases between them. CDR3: CASSSGPQGLPQYF. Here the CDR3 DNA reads TGTGCCAGCAGCTCAGGGCCACAGGGTCTGCCTCAGTACTTC.

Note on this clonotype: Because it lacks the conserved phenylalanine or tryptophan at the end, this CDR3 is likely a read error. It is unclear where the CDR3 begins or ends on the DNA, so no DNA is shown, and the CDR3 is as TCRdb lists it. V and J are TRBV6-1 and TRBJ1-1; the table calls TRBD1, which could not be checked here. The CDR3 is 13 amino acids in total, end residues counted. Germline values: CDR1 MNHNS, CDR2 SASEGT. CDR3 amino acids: CASQIPGPRMGFL.

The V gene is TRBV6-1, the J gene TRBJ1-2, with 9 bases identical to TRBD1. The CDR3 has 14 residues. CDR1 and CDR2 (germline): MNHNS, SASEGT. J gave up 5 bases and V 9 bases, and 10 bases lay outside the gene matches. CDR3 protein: CASISGTGFYGYTF. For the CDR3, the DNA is TGTGCCAGTATTTCCGGGACAGGGTTTTATGGCTACACCTTC.

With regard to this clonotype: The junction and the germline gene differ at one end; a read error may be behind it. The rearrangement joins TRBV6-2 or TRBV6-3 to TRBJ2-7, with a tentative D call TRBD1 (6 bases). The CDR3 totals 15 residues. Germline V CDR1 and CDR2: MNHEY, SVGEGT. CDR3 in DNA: TGTACCAGCAGTTACTCATTTGGGGGCCTCGGCAAGCAGTACTTC. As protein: CTSSYSFGGLGKQYF.

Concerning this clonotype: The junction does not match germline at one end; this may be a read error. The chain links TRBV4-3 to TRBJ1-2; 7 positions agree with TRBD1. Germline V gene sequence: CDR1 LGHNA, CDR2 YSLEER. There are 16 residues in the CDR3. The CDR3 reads CASSQAGAGGNYGYTF. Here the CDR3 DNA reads TGCGCCAGCAGCCAGGCAGGGGCAGGGGGTAACTATGGGTACACCTTC.

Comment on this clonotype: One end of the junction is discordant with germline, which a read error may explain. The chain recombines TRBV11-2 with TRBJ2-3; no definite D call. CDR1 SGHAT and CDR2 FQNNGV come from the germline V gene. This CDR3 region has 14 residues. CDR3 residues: CASRLNRQGDTQYF. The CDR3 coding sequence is TGTGCCAGCCGCTTAAACCGACAAGGTGATACTCAGTATTTT.

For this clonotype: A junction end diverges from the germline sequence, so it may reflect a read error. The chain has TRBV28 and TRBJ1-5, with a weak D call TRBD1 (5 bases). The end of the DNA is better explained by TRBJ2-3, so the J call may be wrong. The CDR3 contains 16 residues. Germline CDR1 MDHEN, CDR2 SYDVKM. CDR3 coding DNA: TGTGCCATCAGTGTCGTGTATAGTAAGGGGTATCAGCCCCAGTATTTT. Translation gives CAISVVYSKGYQPQYF.

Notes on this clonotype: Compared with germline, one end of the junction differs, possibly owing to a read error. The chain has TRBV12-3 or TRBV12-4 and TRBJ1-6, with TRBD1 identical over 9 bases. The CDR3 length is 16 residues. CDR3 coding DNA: TGTTCCAGCAGTTTAGCTACGGGACAGGGAGGTTCACCCCTCCACTTT. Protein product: CSSSLATGQGGSPLHF.

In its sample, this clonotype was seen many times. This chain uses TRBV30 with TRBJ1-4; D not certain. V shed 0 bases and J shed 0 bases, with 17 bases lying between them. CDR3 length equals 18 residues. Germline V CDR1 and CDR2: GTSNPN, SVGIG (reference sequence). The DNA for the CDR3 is TGTGCCTGGAGTGTACAGTTGGCCTCCCGGGCAACTAATGAAAAACTGTTTTTT. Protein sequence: CAWSVQLASRATNEKLFF.

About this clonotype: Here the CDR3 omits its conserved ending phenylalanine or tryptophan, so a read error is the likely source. The DNA for the CDR3 is TGCAGTGGGGCGACTAGCGGGTTCAATGAGCAGTTCTTG. Its protein product is CSGATSGFNEQFL. The V gene is TRBV29-1, the J gene TRBJ2-1; 10 bases agree with TRBD2. CDR3 length: 13 amino acids. The germline gives CDR1 SQVTM, CDR2 ANQGSEA.

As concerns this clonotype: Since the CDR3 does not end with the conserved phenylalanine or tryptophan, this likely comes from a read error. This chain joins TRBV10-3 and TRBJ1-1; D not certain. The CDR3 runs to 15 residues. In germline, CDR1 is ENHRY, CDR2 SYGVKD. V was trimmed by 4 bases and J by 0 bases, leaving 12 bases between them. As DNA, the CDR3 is TGTGCCATCAGTGCTGAGGACGGCATGAACACTGAAGCTTTCTTA. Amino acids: CAISAEDGMNTEAFL.

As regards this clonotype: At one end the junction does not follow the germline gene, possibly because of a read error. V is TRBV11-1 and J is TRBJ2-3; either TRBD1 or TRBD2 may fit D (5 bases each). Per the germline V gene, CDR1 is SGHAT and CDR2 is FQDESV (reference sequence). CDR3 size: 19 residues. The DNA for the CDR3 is TGTGCCAGCAACTTTGGGGGAAGCTCTGTTGGAGCCCGCACAGATACGCAATATTTT. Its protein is CASNFGGSSVGARTDTQYF.

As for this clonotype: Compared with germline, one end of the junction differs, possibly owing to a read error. The CDR3, as DNA: TGTGCCATCCAACCAGCTCAAGCGAACACTGGAGCTGTCTTC. Its protein product is CAIQPAQANTGAVF. The rearrangement joins TRBV10-3 to TRBJ1-1; D is unresolved. CDR3 length: 14 residues. Germline-derived CDR1 and CDR2 are ENHRY and SYGVKD.

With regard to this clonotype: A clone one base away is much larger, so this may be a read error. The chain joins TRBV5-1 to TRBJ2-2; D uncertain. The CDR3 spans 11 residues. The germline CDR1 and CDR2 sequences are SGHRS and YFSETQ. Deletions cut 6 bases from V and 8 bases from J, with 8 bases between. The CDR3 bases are TGCGCCAGCACCCGCGTTGGGGAGCTGTTTTTT. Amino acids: CASTRVGELFF.